This TCR beta chain is drawn from a study of blood T cell repertoires in COVID-19. This CDR3 region has 17 residues. CDR1 and CDR2 from the germline V gene are SGHAT and FQNNGV. With 0 bases clipped from V and 9 bases from J, the junction kept 15 bases outside the gene matches. This table comes from immunoSEQ multiplex PCR, and its TCRdb copy is limited to in-frame clones, with some not included. This sample carries hundreds of thousands of clones, approximately 90% of them seen once, and the ten largest clones take roughly 2%. Adults between about 18 and 95 years of age took part from some 25 US areas.

The specimen was PBMCs or T cells enriched from blood (not recorded which). The source is a woman aged 55-69 years in a cohort exposed to, infected with or recovered from COVID-19 (not recorded which). J is TRBJ2-7 and V is TRBV11-2; TRBD1 aligns across 9 bases. CDR3 region: CASSLDPRTGATARQYF. The CDR3 coding sequence is TGTGCCAGCAGCTTAGACCCCCGGACAGGGGCCACGGCGCGGCAGTACTTC.